One and the same sample provided the 14 T cell receptor beta chains below, sequenced in a study of cytomegalovirus exposure and HLA in healthy donors. Vbeta (60) and Jbeta (13) primers were used in the PCR. Using immunoSEQ multiplex PCR, the repertoire was profiled, and TCRdb retains in-frame clones only, with some absent. Found here are 100,000 to 120,000 clones, 75% to 90% of them singletons; the top ten hold 6% to 8%. Sequencing used PBMCs. Receptor source: a young man in good health and CMV-seropositive.

This clone appeared many times. The chain couples TRBV6-5 to TRBJ1-1; possibly TRBD1 for D (6 bases). The ends were cut back, 5 bases at V and 12 bases at J, with 13 bases in the middle. The CDR3 covers 11 residues. The germline CDR1 and CDR2 sequences are MNHEY and SVGAGI. The CDR3 loop reads CASSKQGSTFF. The CDR3, as DNA: TGTGCCAGCAGTAAACAGGGTTCGACTTTCTTT.

In this sample, this clone turned up a few times. The genes are TRBV7-2 and TRBJ2-7, with TRBD2 matching over 9 bases. Trimming took 5 bases from V and 3 from J; bases not matched to a gene: 8. The germline V gene has CDR1 SGHTA and CDR2 FQGNSA. The CDR3 covers 15 residues. CDR3 protein: CASSPSGAVRYEQYF. The CDR3 DNA reads TGTGCCAGCAGCCCTAGCGGGGCCGTCCGCTACGAGCAGTACTTC.

This clone is a singleton in its sample. This chain joins TRBV7-9 and TRBJ1-4, with D maybe TRBD1 (6 bases). Germline V lookup: CDR1 SEHNR, CDR2 FQNEAQ (reference sequence). Trimming shortened V by 5 bases and J by 8 bases, and 18 bases separated the two germline ends. This CDR3 has 15 amino acids. CDR3 in DNA: TGTGCCAGCAGCCCCGTACAGGGCAGGACCGAAAAACTGTTTTTT. Its translation: CASSPVQGRTEKLFF.

This sequence joins TRBV5-1 and TRBJ2-7; TRBD2 agrees at 7 bases. V dropped 3 bases and J dropped 0; count of bases not matched to a gene: 3. The CDR3 is 14 amino acids. Germline lookup yields CDR1 SGHRS and CDR2 YFSETQ. In DNA, the CDR3 is TGCGCCAGCAGCTGGACTAGTCCCTCCTACGAGCAGTACTTC. Translation: CASSWTSPSYEQYF.

As DNA, the CDR3 is TGCGCCAGCAGTCAATCGAGGGCGGTAGCGGGAGGAGAGACCCAGTACTTC. It is translated as CASSQSRAVAGGETQYF. V and J are TRBV23-1 and TRBJ2-5; TRBD2 matches at 10 bases. TRBV23-1 is reported as an ORF; its role is uncertain. V trimming: 0 bases; J trimming: 4 bases; junction bases outside the gene matches: 8. The CDR3 is made up of 17 amino acids.

The rearrangement joins TRBV18 to TRBJ1-6, with D tentatively TRBD1 (5 bases). The CDR3 has 17 residues. Germline V lookup: CDR1 KGHSH, CDR2 LQKENI. The V gene lost 1 base and the J gene lost 8 bases, with 18 bases spanning the gap. The chain's CDR3 is CASSPQGSGANYSPLHF. The CDR3 nucleotides read TGTGCCAGCTCACCACAGGGATCTGGGGCGAATTATTCACCCCTCCACTTT.

The chain joins TRBV7-2 to TRBJ1-6; 7 bases are shared with TRBD1. With V trimmed by 0 bases and J by 10 bases, 9 bases remained unmatched. CDR1 is SGHTA and CDR2 is FQGNSA in the germline V gene. The CDR3 has 16 residues. CDR3 sequence (DNA): TGTGCCAGCAGCTTAGCGACAGGGTTAGTTGGATCACCCCTCCACTTT. It specifies CASSLATGLVGSPLHF.

The chain has TRBV5-1 and TRBJ2-2; no clear D. Germline values: CDR1 SGHRS, CDR2 YFSETQ. The CDR3 is 13 residues long. The V end lost 0 bases, the J end lost 4 bases, and 4 bases lay between the germline ends. CDR3 sequence reads: CASSLGATGELFF. CDR3 sequence (DNA): TGCGCCAGCAGCTTGGGGGCCACCGGGGAGCTGTTTTTT.

The chain employs TRBV6-4 and TRBJ2-1, with 7 bases that match TRBD1. The CDR3 length is 15 residues. J gave up 6 bases and V 6 bases, and 11 bases lay outside the gene matches. The germline CDR1 and CDR2 sequences are MRHNA and SNTAGT. The CDR3 coding sequence is TGTGCCAGCAGCGCTACGGACAGGACAAGCAATGAGCAGTTCTTC. Translated: CASSATDRTSNEQFF.

This chain links TRBV30 with TRBJ2-3, with TRBD2 matching 8 bases. J lost 0 bases, V lost 8 bases, and 4 bases had no gene match. The CDR3 spans 13 residues. Germline V lookup: CDR1 GTSNPN, CDR2 SVGIG (reference sequence). The CDR3 DNA follows: TGTGCCCGGACTAGCCGAAGCACAGATACGCAGTATTTT. It encodes CARTSRSTDTQYF.

This chain links TRBV27 with TRBJ2-2, with D tentatively TRBD1 (7 bases). The CDR3 consists of 15 residues. CDR1 is MNHEY, CDR2 SMNVEV, per germline (reference sequence). V gave up 6 bases and J gave up 3 bases, with 14 bases separating them. The CDR3 region has the DNA TGTGCCAGCAGCCAGGGGGGCTGGGACACCGGGGAGCTGTTTTTT. This encodes CASSQGGWDTGELFF.

The chain combines TRBV10-3 with TRBJ2-7; possible D gene TRBD2, 7 bases. The CDR3 consists of 12 residues. The germline V gene has CDR1 ENHRY and CDR2 SYGVKD. The V and J ends lost 8 bases and 2 bases respectively, with 10 bases between them. The CDR3 is CAIPGGPYEQYF. For the CDR3, the DNA is TGTGCCATCCCCGGGGGGCCCTACGAGCAGTACTTC.

The rearrangement links TRBV19 to TRBJ1-1; a weak D match, TRBD1 (6 bases). This CDR3 spans 14 amino acids. V was cut by 4 bases and J by 1 base, with 10 bases left in between. Germline values: CDR1 LNHDA, CDR2 SQIVND (reference sequence). This chain's CDR3 is CASSTLDRNTEAFF. CDR3 nucleotides: TGTGCCAGTAGTACCCTGGACAGGAACACTGAAGCTTTCTTT.

This sequence joins TRBV10-3 and TRBJ1-1; D possibly corresponds to TRBD1 (5 bases). With 7 bases removed from V and 0 bases from J, the gap between germline ends came to 15 bases. The CDR3 has 15 amino acids. Germline values: CDR1 ENHRY, CDR2 SYGVKD. The CDR3 DNA reads TGTGCCATCACTACAGGAGACCAAATGAACACTGAAGCTTTCTTT. Its protein is CAITTGDQMNTEAFF.